The sequence of this T cell receptor (beta chain) was determined in a study of T cell repertoires in cytomegalovirus infection. Whole-study context: Matching HLA type, along with CMV infection, was indicated by public TCR beta signatures.

To note about this clonotype: Its antigen is as yet unknown.

Study conclusions and caveats: Across the ex vivo response, the dominant clonotypes were HLA-C-restricted CMV-specific TCR beta clonotypes.

The CDR3 is 16 residues long. With 6 bases removed from V and 0 bases from J, the gap between germline ends came to 17 bases. TCRdb independently ran MiXCR on the reads; one entry per CDR3 protein. The data contain fewer than 650,000 distinct CDR3 sequences, approximately 40% of them singletons. Material: cultured PBMCs, obtained from culture after CMV antigen stimulation. The sequence was obtained from a human donor in good health (CMV status not recorded). Some clones in this sample may be carry-over from other donors' samples. The V and J genes are TRBV12-3 or TRBV12-4 and TRBJ1-1; TRBD1 might be the D (6 bases). The CDR3 protein is CASSVRSGVMNTEAFF. CDR3 DNA sequence: TGTGCCAGCAGCGTTCGTTCAGGGGTCATGAACACTGAAGCTTTCTTT.